Below, 27 T cell receptor beta chains from the same sample are listed, as sequenced in a study of response to subunit inactivated influenza vaccine. MiXCR was run by TCRdb on the RT-PCR reads, yielding one entry per CDR3 protein. Counted here are 560,000 or so distinct CDR3 sequences, under 9% occurring once; the ten biggest clones make up over 10%. Sequenced material: PBMCs from blood, taken less than 25 months after vaccination. The receptors shown here come from a man between 45 and 75 years old who received an inactivated influenza vaccine.

The chain joins TRBV20-1 to TRBJ2-7, with TRBD2 identical over 9 bases. CDR1 and CDR2 from the germline V gene are DFQATT and SNEGSKA (reference sequence). There are 13 residues in the CDR3. J was trimmed by 3 bases and V by 5 bases; bases with no gene match: 5. The CDR3 reads CSARLAGYYEQYF. DNA of the CDR3: TGCAGTGCTCGGCTAGCGGGATACTACGAGCAGTACTTC.

This clonotype was observed a few times. The CDR3 sequence is CSARDAGALGYTF. For the CDR3, the DNA is TGCAGTGCTAGAGATGCGGGCGCTCTTGGCTACACCTTC. The chain has TRBV20-1 and TRBJ1-2; D is unresolved. There are 13 residues in the CDR3. Trimming removed 0 bases at V and 7 bases at J, with 12 bases between. CDR1 and CDR2 from the germline V gene are DFQATT and SNEGSKA (reference sequence).

In this sample, this clonotype turned up a few times. This sequence joins TRBV27 and TRBJ2-1, with 7 nucleotides matching TRBD2. The CDR3 has 14 amino acids. CDR1 MNHEY and CDR2 SMNVEV come from the germline V gene (reference sequence). The V gene end was trimmed by 6 bases and the J gene end by 7 bases; junction bases not matched to a gene: 9. In DNA form, the CDR3 reads TGTGCCAGCAGGGGGGGGGTTCGAGTTAATGAGCAGTTCTTC. Residues: CASRGGVRVNEQFF.

In its sample, this clonotype was seen a few times. V and J are TRBV4-3 and TRBJ2-3; 10 nucleotides line up with TRBD2. Germline V CDR1 and CDR2: LGHNA, YSLEER. CDR3 length: 18 residues. J lost 0 bases, V lost 1 base, and 7 bases had no gene match. The CDR3 DNA reads TGCGCCAGCAGCCAAGGGGCTAGCGGGGGTACTAGCACAGATACGCAGTATTTT. Translating gives CASSQGASGGTSTDTQYF.

This clonotype came up many times. The chain combines TRBV12-3 or TRBV12-4 with TRBJ1-2; possible D gene TRBD1, 6 bases. The CDR3 contains 13 residues. V was shortened by 6 bases and J by 7 bases, with 15 bases between the two germline ends. CDR3 loop: CASSRGEQGGYTF. In DNA form, the CDR3 reads TGTGCCAGCAGCAGGGGAGAACAGGGTGGCTACACCTTC.

The chain is built from TRBV19 and TRBJ1-2, with D unclear. Per germline, CDR1 LNHDA and CDR2 SQIVND (reference sequence). Trimming took 4 bases from V and 2 from J, leaving 17 bases between them. The CDR3 runs 16 residues. CDR3 amino acids: CASSRWGGTNNYGYTF. CDR3 nucleotide sequence: TGTGCCAGTAGTAGATGGGGAGGAACGAACAACTATGGCTACACCTTC.

The table lists this clonotype with many counts. The chain joins TRBV6-2 or TRBV6-3 to TRBJ1-6, with 9 bases that match TRBD1. The CDR3 loop spans 19 amino acids. Germline V gene sequence: CDR1 MNHEY, CDR2 SVGEGT. J lost 7 bases, V lost 5 bases, and 18 bases had no gene match. The CDR3 reads CASSARDRVTYSENSPLHF. CDR3 in DNA: TGTGCCAGCAGTGCCCGGGACAGGGTCACCTATTCGGAAAATTCACCCCTCCACTTT.

This clonotype has a count of ten or more. The chain is built from TRBV27 and TRBJ2-1, with 14 bases matching TRBD2. In germline, CDR1 is MNHEY, CDR2 SMNVEV (reference sequence). The CDR3 totals 18 residues. Trimming removed 5 bases from V and 4 bases from J; junction bases left unmatched: 10. The CDR3 DNA is TGTGCCAGCAGTCCCATCGGGACTAGCGGGAGCCTATACAATGAGCAGTTCTTC. This sequence encodes CASSPIGTSGSLYNEQFF.

The chain has TRBV7-8 and TRBJ2-7; a possible D gene is TRBD1 (6 bases). V was clipped by 7 bases and J by 3 bases, with 25 bases between them. The CDR3 totals 17 residues. Germline CDR1 and CDR2: SGHVS and FQNEAQ. DNA for the CDR3: TGTGCCAGCACCACTGGGGGCGCAGGGACCCGCTTCTACGAGCAGTACTTC. Translated, it gives CASTTGGAGTRFYEQYF.

The chain links TRBV7-2 to TRBJ2-3; D not certain. Trimming removed 4 bases at V and 4 bases at J, with 9 bases between. Germline CDR1 SGHTA, CDR2 FQGNSA. This CDR3 comprises 13 residues. Written as DNA, the CDR3 is TGTGCCAGCAGCTCCTTTTTGGCAGATACGCAGTATTTT. This sequence encodes CASSSFLADTQYF.

This chain links TRBV28 with TRBJ1-2, with 8 positions matching TRBD1. Per the germline V gene, CDR1 is MDHEN and CDR2 is SYDVKM. After removal of 2 bases from V and 4 bases from J, the junction contained 3 bases not matched to a gene. CDR3 length: 14 amino acids. The CDR3, as DNA: TGTGCCAGCAGTTTAACAGGGGGATTCTATGGCTACACCTTC. It yields the protein CASSLTGGFYGYTF.

This clonotype was seen a few times. The V call is TRBV20-1, the J call TRBJ2-7, with a tentative D call TRBD2 (6 bases). The V end lost 5 bases, the J end lost 0 bases, and 20 bases lay between the germline ends. The CDR3 totals 16 residues. Germline CDR1 is DFQATT and CDR2 is SNEGSKA (reference sequence). DNA for the CDR3: TGCAGTGCTCCCCTACTCTTGCGGGGTAGCTCCTACGAGCAGTACTTC. It codes for CSAPLLLRGSSYEQYF.

The chain joins TRBV24-1 to TRBJ2-3; 12 bases align to TRBD2. This CDR3 spans 15 amino acids. With 9 bases clipped from V and 1 base from J, the junction kept 4 bases outside the gene matches. From germline, CDR1 is KGHDR and CDR2 SFDVKD. The CDR3 loop is CATSTSGRGTDTQYF. CDR3 coding DNA: TGTGCCACCTCGACTAGCGGGAGAGGCACAGATACGCAGTATTTT.

This sequence joins TRBV20-1 and TRBJ2-7, with TRBD1 identical over 7 bases. CDR1 and CDR2 from the germline V gene are DFQATT and SNEGSKA (reference sequence). This CDR3 comprises 13 residues. The CDR3 protein is CSSPGDRAYEQYF. The CDR3 coding sequence is TGCAGCTCGCCCGGGGACAGAGCCTACGAGCAGTACTTC.

This clonotype was detected a few times. The chain has TRBV7-2 and TRBJ2-7; D is uncertain. CDR3 length: 14 residues. The germline gives CDR1 SGHTA, CDR2 FQGNSA. Trimming cost V 5 bases and J 11 bases, with 22 bases left between them. The CDR3 bases are TGTGCCAGCAGCCCGAGTTTTAGAGAGCGTGAGGAGTACTTC. Translation: CASSPSFREREEYF. The full variable domain, with the rest looked up from reference TRBV7-2 and TRBJ2-7, is GAGVSQSPSNKVTEKGKDVELRCDPISGHTALYWYRQSLGQGLEFLIYFQGNSAPDKSGLPSDRFSAERTGGSVSTLTIQRTQQEDSAVYLCASSPSFREREEYFGPGTRLTVT.

This chain uses TRBV10-2 with TRBJ1-5; TRBD1 might be the D (6 bases). Looked up from germline, CDR1 is WSHSY and CDR2 is SAAADI. The CDR3 runs to 15 residues. V was clipped by 3 bases and J by 5 bases, with 14 bases between them. The CDR3 spells CASSEMGTPYQPQHF. The CDR3 DNA reads TGCGCCAGCAGTGAAATGGGGACACCTTATCAGCCCCAGCATTTT.

This clonotype was counted at least ten times. V usage is TRBV10-3 and J usage is TRBJ2-5, with 15 bases fitting TRBD2. Germline-derived CDR1 and CDR2 are ENHRY and SYGVKD. This CDR3 region has 16 residues. The J segment lost 2 bases and the V segment lost 6 bases, leaving 4 bases of the junction unmatched. The CDR3 sequence is CAIRAGTSGGQETQYF. CDR3 sequence (DNA): TGTGCCATCAGAGCCGGGACTAGCGGGGGGCAAGAGACCCAGTACTTC.

The rearrangement uses TRBV10-3 and TRBJ1-2; TRBD1 aligns across 10 bases. Looked up from germline, CDR1 is ENHRY and CDR2 is SYGVKD. This CDR3 contains 14 residues. V gave up 11 bases and J gave up 8 bases; unmatched junction bases: 14. In DNA, the CDR3 is TGTGCCTCCGGACGGGACAGGGGAGTTGGGGGCTACACCTTC. Encoded protein: CASGRDRGVGGYTF.

This chain joins TRBV4-1 and TRBJ2-4; possibly TRBD2 for D (6 bases). The CDR3 covers 15 residues. CDR1 MGHRA and CDR2 YSYEKL come from the germline V gene. Trimming took 4 bases from V and 2 from J, leaving 12 bases between them. CDR3 sequence (DNA): TGCGCCAGCAGCCCCTGGCGGGGATCCAAAAACATTCAGTACTTC. Protein sequence: CASSPWRGSKNIQYF.

This clonotype was picked up a small number of times. The chain carries TRBV5-1 and TRBJ2-7; 9 nucleotides match TRBD1. Per the germline V gene, CDR1 is SGHRS and CDR2 is YFSETQ. Germline trimming cut 3 bases from V and 5 bases from J; bases unmatched to any gene: 6. This CDR3 region has 14 residues. CDR3 sequence: CASSSQGANHEQYF. CDR3 DNA sequence: TGCGCCAGCAGCTCACAGGGGGCTAACCACGAGCAGTACTTC. Based on the CDR3 plus reference TRBV5-1 and TRBJ2-7, the full variable domain is KAGVTQTPRYLIKTRGQQVTLSCSPISGHRSVSWYQQTPGQGLQFLFEYFSETQRNKGNFPGRFSGRQFSNSRSEMNVSTLELGDSALYLCASSSQGANHEQYFGPGTRLTVT.

This clonotype has only a few counts. In nucleotides, the CDR3 is TGTGCCACCTCGGGACGGGGGGGCGGAAATGAGCAGTTCTTC. This encodes CATSGRGGGNEQFF. The chain has TRBV15 and TRBJ2-1; TRBD2 matches 8 bases. CDR1 LNHNV and CDR2 YYDKDF come from the germline V gene (reference sequence). V lost 8 bases to trimming and J lost 7 bases; unmatched junction nucleotides: 10. The CDR3 contains 14 residues.

This clonotype appeared many times. The V call is TRBV2, the J call TRBJ1-1; TRBD1 might be the D (5 bases). Germline V lookup: CDR1 SNHLY, CDR2 FYNNEI. The CDR3 has 14 amino acids. V lost 6 bases and J lost 0, with 11 bases in between. CDR3: CASRGTSLNTEAFF. In DNA form, the CDR3 reads TGTGCCAGCAGGGGGACCAGTTTGAACACTGAAGCTTTCTTT.

CDR3 sequence: CSVSSDRAGQPQHF. As DNA, the CDR3 is TGCAGCGTTAGCTCGGACAGGGCAGGTCAGCCCCAGCATTTT. This sequence joins TRBV29-1 and TRBJ1-5; 8 nucleotides line up with TRBD1. The trim removed 5 bases at V and 6 bases at J, leaving 9 bases unmatched. CDR3 length: 14 residues. Germline values: CDR1 SQVTM, CDR2 ANQGSEA.

This clonotype showed up just once. The V call is TRBV20-1, the J call TRBJ2-1, with 9 positions matching TRBD1. The V and J ends lost 5 bases and 13 bases, in that order; junction bases with no gene match: 3. Germline V gives CDR1 DFQATT, CDR2 SNEGSKA (reference sequence). CDR3 length equals 10 residues. The CDR3 nucleotides are TGCAGTGCTTCGGGACAGGGCCAGTTCTTC. It specifies CSASGQGQFF.

This clonotype has a handful of counts. The chain recombines TRBV11-2 with TRBJ1-1, with D possibly matching TRBD1 (5 bases). Germline V CDR1 and CDR2: SGHAT, FQNNGV. V lost 5 bases to trimming and J lost 10 bases, with 14 bases between them. This CDR3 contains 12 residues. The CDR3 DNA reads as TGTGCCAGCAGCGGCGGGGGGAAGGGAGCTTTCTTT. This sequence encodes CASSGGGKGAFF. Full variable domain (remainder filled in from reference TRBV11-2 and TRBJ1-1): EAGVAQSPRYKIIEKRQSVAFWCNPISGHATLYWYQQILGQGPKLLIQFQNNGVVDDSQLPKDRFSAERLKGVDSTLKIQPAKLEDSAVYLCASSGGGKGAFFGQGTRLTVV.

The CDR3 bases are TGTGCCAGCAGTCGGACAGGGTGGAATGAAAAACTGTTTTTT. It encodes CASSRTGWNEKLFF. The gene calls are TRBV6-2 or TRBV6-3 and TRBJ1-4; 8 bases fit TRBD1. The CDR3 has 14 residues. Trimming removed 5 bases from V and 5 bases from J; junction bases left unmatched: 4. CDR1 and CDR2 (germline): MNHEY, SVGEGT.

This clonotype was seen more than once but under ten times. CDR3 loop: CASRRGPSYTQYF. The CDR3 nucleotides read TGTGCCAGCAGACGGGGACCCTCATATACGCAGTATTTT. The V gene is TRBV11-2, the J gene TRBJ2-3, with D possibly called TRBD1 or TRBD2 (5 bases each). Between the trimmed V and J ends, which lost 6 bases and 7 bases, there was a span of 14 bases. This CDR3 is 13 amino acids long. Germline assignment: CDR1 SGHAT and CDR2 FQNNGV.